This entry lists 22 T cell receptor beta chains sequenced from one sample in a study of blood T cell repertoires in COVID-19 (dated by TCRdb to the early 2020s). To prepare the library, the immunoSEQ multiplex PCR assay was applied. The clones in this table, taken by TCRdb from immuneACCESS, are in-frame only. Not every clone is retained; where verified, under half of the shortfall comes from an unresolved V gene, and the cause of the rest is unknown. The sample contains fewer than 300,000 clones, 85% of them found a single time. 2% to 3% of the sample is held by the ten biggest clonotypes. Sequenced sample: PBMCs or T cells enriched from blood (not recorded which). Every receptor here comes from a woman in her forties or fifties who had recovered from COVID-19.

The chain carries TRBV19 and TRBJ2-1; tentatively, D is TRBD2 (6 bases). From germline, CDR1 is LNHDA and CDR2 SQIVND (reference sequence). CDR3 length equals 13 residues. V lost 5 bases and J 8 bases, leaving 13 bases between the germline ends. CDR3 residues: CASSLTSGDEQFF. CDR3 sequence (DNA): TGTGCCAGTAGTCTGACTAGTGGGGATGAGCAGTTCTTC. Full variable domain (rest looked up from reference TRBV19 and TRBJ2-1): DGGITQSPKYLFRKEGQNVTLSCEQNLNHDAMYWYRQDPGQGLRLIYYSQIVNDFQKGDIAEGYSVSREKKESFPLTVTSAQKNPTAFYLCASSLTSGDEQFFGPGTRLTVL.

The CDR3 DNA follows: TGTGCCAGCAGTTTATCAATCGACAGGGCAGGGGACAATGAGCAGTTCTTC. Translating it yields CASSLSIDRAGDNEQFF. The rearrangement links TRBV28 to TRBJ2-1; TRBD1 aligns across 7 bases. This CDR3 comprises 17 residues. V shed 1 base, J shed 5 bases, and the junction held 11 bases outside the gene matches. Germline CDR1 and CDR2: MDHEN and SYDVKM. Filled out from reference TRBV28 and TRBJ2-1, the complete variable domain reads DVKVTQSSRYLVKRTGEKVFLECVQDMDHENMFWYRQDPGLGLRLIYFSYDVKMKEKGDIPEGYSVSREKKERFSLILESASTNQTSMYLCASSLSIDRAGDNEQFFGPGTRLTVL.

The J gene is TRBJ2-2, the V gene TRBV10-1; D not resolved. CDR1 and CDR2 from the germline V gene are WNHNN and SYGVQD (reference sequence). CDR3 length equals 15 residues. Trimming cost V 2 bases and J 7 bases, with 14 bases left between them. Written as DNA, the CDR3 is TGCGCCAGCAGTGAGCAGAGCGCCTCATTCGGGGAGCTGTTTTTT. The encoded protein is CASSEQSASFGELFF.

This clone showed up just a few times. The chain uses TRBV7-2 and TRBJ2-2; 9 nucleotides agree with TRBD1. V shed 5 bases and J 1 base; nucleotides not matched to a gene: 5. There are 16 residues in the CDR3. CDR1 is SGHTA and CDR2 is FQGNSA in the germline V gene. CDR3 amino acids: CASSHGGQGNTGELFF. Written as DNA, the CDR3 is TGTGCCAGCAGCCATGGGGGACAGGGGAACACCGGGGAGCTGTTTTTT.

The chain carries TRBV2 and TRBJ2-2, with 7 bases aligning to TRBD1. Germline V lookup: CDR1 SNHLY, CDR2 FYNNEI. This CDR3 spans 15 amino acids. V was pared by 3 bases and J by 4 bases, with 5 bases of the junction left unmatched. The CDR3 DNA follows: TGTGCCAGCAGTGACCCGGGACAGTTCACCGGGGAGCTGTTTTTT. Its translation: CASSDPGQFTGELFF. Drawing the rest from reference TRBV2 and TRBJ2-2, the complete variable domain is EPEVTQTPSHQVTQMGQEVILRCVPISNHLYFYWYRQILGQKVEFLVSFYNNEISEKSEIFDDQFSVERPDGSNFTLKIRSTKLEDSAMYFCASSDPGQFTGELFFGEGSRLTVL.

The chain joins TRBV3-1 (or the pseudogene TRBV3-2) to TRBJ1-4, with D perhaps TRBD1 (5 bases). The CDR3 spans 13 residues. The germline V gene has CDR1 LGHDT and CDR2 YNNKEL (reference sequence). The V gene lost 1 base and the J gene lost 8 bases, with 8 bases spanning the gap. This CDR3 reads CASSQGGREKLFF. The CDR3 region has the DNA TGTGCCAGCAGCCAAGGGGGCCGAGAAAAACTGTTTTTT.

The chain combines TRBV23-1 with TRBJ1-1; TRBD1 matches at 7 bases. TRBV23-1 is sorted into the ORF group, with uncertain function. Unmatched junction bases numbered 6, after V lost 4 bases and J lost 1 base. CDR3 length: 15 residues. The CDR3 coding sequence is TGCGCCAGCAGTCGGGGTCAGGGGGAGAACACTGAAGCTTTCTTT. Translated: CASSRGQGENTEAFF.

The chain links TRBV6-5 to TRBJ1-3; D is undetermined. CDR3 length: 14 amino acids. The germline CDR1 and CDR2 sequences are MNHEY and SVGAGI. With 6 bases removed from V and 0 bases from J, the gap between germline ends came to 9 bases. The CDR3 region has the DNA TGTGCCAGCAGGTCGGGAGACTCTGGAAACACCATATATTTT. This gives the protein CASRSGDSGNTIYF.

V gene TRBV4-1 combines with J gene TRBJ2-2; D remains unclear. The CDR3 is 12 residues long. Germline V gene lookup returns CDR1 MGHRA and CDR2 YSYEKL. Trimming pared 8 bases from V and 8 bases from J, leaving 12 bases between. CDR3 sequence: CASSRSRGELFF. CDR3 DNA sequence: TGCGCCAGCTCACGGAGCCGGGGGGAGCTGTTTTTT.

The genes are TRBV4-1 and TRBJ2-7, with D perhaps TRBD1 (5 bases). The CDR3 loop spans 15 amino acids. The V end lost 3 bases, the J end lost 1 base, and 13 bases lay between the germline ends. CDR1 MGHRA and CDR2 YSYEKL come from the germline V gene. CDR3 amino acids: CASSQPRQKSYEQYF. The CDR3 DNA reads TGCGCCAGCAGCCAGCCGCGACAGAAATCCTACGAGCAGTACTTC.

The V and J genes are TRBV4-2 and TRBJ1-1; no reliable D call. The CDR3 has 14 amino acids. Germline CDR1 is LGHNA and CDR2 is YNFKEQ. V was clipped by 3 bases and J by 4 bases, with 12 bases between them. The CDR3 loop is CASSHPAEGTEAFF. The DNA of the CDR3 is TGTGCCAGCAGCCACCCCGCGGAGGGCACTGAAGCTTTCTTT.

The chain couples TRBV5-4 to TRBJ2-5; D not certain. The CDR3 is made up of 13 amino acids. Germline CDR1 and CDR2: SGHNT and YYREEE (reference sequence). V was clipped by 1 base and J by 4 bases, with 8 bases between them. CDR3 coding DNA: TGTGCCAGCAGCTTGTCTGGCGGAGAGACCCAGTACTTC. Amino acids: CASSLSGGETQYF.

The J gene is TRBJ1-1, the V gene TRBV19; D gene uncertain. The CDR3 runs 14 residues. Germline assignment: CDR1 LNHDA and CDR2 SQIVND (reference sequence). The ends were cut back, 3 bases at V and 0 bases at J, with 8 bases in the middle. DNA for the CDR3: TGTGCCAGTAGTATCGGGAACATGAACACTGAAGCTTTCTTT. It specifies CASSIGNMNTEAFF.

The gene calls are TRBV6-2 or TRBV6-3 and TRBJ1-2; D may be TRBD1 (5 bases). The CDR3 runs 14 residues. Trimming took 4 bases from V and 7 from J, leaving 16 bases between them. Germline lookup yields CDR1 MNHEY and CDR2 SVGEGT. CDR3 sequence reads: CASSWMAGTGGYTF. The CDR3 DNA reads TGTGCCAGCAGTTGGATGGCGGGGACCGGTGGCTACACCTTC.

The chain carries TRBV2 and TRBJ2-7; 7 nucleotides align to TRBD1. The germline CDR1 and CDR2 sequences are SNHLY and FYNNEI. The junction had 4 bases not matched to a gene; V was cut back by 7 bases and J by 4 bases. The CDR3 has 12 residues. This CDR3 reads CASKDRKYEQYF. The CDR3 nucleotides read TGTGCCAGCAAGGACAGGAAGTACGAGCAGTACTTC.

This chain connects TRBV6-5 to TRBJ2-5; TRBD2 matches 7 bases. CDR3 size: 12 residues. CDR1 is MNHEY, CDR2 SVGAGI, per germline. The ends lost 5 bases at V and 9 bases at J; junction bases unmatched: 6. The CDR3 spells CASSNARGAQYF. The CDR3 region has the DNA TGTGCCAGCAGTAACGCACGGGGGGCCCAGTACTTC.

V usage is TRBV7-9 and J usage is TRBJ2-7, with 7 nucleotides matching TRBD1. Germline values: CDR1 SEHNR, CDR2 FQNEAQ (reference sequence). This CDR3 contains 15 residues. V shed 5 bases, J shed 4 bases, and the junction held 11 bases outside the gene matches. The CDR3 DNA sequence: TGTGCCAGCAGCCCGAGACAGGGAGATAATTACGAGCAGTACTTC. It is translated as CASSPRQGDNYEQYF.

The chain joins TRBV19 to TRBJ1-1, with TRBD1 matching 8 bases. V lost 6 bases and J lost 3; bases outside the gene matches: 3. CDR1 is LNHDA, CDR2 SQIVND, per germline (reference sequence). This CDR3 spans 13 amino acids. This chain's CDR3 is CASRSTGDTEAFF. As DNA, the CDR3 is TGTGCCAGTAGGTCGACAGGGGACACTGAAGCTTTCTTT.

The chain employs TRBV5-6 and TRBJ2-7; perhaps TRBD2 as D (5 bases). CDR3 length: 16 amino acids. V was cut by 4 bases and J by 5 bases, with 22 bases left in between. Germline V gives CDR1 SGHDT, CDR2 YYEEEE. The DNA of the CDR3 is TGTGCCAGCAGCCCGATCCCGGGATCAAAACGCCACGAGCAGTACTTC. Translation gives CASSPIPGSKRHEQYF.

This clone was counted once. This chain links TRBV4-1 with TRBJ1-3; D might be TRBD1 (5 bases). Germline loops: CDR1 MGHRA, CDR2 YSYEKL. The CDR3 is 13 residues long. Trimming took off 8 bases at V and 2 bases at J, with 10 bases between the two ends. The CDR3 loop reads CASGVGPGNTIYF. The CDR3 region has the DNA TGCGCCAGCGGCGTGGGGCCTGGAAACACCATATATTTT.

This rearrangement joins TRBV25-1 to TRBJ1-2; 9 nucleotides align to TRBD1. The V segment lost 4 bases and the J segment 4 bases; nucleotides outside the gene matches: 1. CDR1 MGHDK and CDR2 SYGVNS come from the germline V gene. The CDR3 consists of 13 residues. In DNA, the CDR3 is TGTGCCAGCAGTGGGACAGGGGTCTATGGCTACACCTTC. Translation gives CASSGTGVYGYTF.

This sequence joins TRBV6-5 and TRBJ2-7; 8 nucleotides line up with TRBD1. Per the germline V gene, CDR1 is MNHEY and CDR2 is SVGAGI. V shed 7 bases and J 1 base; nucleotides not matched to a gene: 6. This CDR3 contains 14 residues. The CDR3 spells CASITGGRSYEQYF. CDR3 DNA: TGTGCCAGCATAACAGGGGGGAGATCCTACGAGCAGTACTTC.